Below, 16 T cell receptor beta chains from the same sample are listed, as sequenced in a study of tumor-infiltrating lymphocytes in localized non-small cell lung cancer. Clones were sequenced by immunoSEQ multiplex PCR, and TCRdb holds only the in-frame ones, with some missing. This sample has about 16,000 clones, with around 75% found just once. The material sequenced was lung tumor tissue. The receptors stem from a human donor with non-small cell lung cancer.

This chain uses TRBV28 with TRBJ1-4; 7 bases align to TRBD1. After removal of 5 bases from V and 4 bases from J, the junction contained 7 bases not matched to a gene. The CDR3 has 15 amino acids. The germline gives CDR1 MDHEN, CDR2 SYDVKM. Here the CDR3 DNA reads TGTGCCAGCAGTACGCTACAGGGGCGTAATGAAAAACTGTTTTTT. Amino acids: CASSTLQGRNEKLFF.

The chain carries TRBV28 and TRBJ1-1; D call uncertain. The CDR3 has 14 residues. Trimming shortened V by 0 bases and J by 4 bases, and 9 bases separated the two germline ends. The germline CDR1 and CDR2 sequences are MDHEN and SYDVKM. In DNA form, the CDR3 reads TGTGCCAGCAGTTTATGGGGGTCGCGCACTGAAGCTTTCTTT. Amino acids: CASSLWGSRTEAFF.

The V call is TRBV30, the J call TRBJ1-5; TRBD1 is a possible D gene (5 bases). CDR1 GTSNPN and CDR2 SVGIG come from the germline V gene (reference sequence). V was clipped by 5 bases and J by 1 base, with 15 bases between them. The CDR3 extends over 15 amino acids. The CDR3 here is CAWSGGGWSNQPQHF. The CDR3 nucleotides read TGTGCCTGGTCGGGCGGGGGTTGGAGCAATCAGCCCCAGCATTTT. The full variable domain, with the rest looked up from reference TRBV30 and TRBJ1-5, is SQTIHQWPATLVQPVGSPLSLECTVEGTSNPNLYWYRQAAGRGLQLLFYSVGIGQISSEVPQNLSASRPQDRQFILSSKKLLLSDSGFYLCAWSGGGWSNQPQHFGDGTRLSIL.

By frequency in the sample, this clone is medium-sized (0.01 to 0.1%). V is TRBV15 and J is TRBJ2-7, with TRBD1 as a possible D gene (5 bases). The CDR3 has 15 residues. Deletions cut 3 bases from V and 3 bases from J, with 15 bases between. CDR1 and CDR2 from the germline V gene are LNHNV and YYDKDF (reference sequence). In DNA, the CDR3 is TGTGCCACCAGCAGGGACCGGACATCTCACTACGAGCAGTACTTC. It codes for CATSRDRTSHYEQYF.

This clone turned up a few times. The V gene is TRBV11-2, the J gene TRBJ1-5, with 9 positions matching TRBD1. This CDR3 has 16 residues. J was trimmed by 1 base and V by 5 bases; bases with no gene match: 6. The V gene's germline CDR1 is SGHAT and CDR2 FQNNGV. The CDR3 nucleotides are TGTGCCAGCAGCCCTGGGACAGGGAGGAGCAATCAGCCCCAGCATTTT. Residues: CASSPGTGRSNQPQHF.

The V gene is TRBV14, the J gene TRBJ2-1; D unclear. The germline gives CDR1 SGHDN, CDR2 FVKESK. V lost 0 bases to trimming and J lost 7 bases, with 10 bases between them. This CDR3 is built from 14 residues. Here the CDR3 reads CASSQEKVKNEQFF. In nucleotides, the CDR3 is TGTGCCAGCAGCCAAGAAAAGGTGAAGAATGAGCAGTTCTTC. Together with reference TRBV14 and TRBJ2-1, the CDR3 gives the full variable domain: EAGVTQFPSHSVIEKGQTVTLRCDPISGHDNLYWYRRVMGKEIKFLLHFVKESKQDESGMPNNRFLAERTGGTYSTLKVQPAELEDSGVYFCASSQEKVKNEQFFGPGTRLTVL.

This chain connects TRBV28 to TRBJ1-5, with TRBD1 matching 8 bases. Per germline, CDR1 MDHEN and CDR2 SYDVKM. This CDR3 spans 15 amino acids. Losses at the gene ends were 7 bases for V and 2 bases for J; bases not matched to a gene: 7. CDR3 sequence reads: CASTRQGWGNQPQHF. CDR3 nucleotides: TGTGCCAGCACCCGACAGGGGTGGGGCAATCAGCCCCAGCATTTT.

CDR3 nucleotide sequence: TGTGCCAGCAGCTTAGAGGGACAGGGGTGGGCGACAGATACGCAGTATTTT. Residues: CASSLEGQGWATDTQYF. The V gene is TRBV7-2, the J gene TRBJ2-3; 10 positions agree with TRBD1. Per germline, CDR1 SGHTA and CDR2 FQGNSA. The CDR3 length is 17 residues. V lost 1 base to trimming and J lost 3 bases; unmatched junction nucleotides: 7.

This clone has a single count. The V and J genes are TRBV27 and TRBJ2-3; 10 positions match TRBD1. V trimming: 5 bases; J trimming: 13 bases; junction bases outside the gene matches: 15. CDR1 and CDR2 from the germline V gene are MNHEY and SMNVEV (reference sequence). The CDR3 is 15 residues long. The CDR3: CASSPRTGGVVLEYF. The CDR3 DNA follows: TGTGCCAGCAGTCCGAGGACAGGGGGAGTCGTGTTGGAGTATTTT.

This clone has only a few counts. This sequence joins TRBV4-2 and TRBJ2-1; TRBD2 might be the D (6 bases). The CDR3 totals 13 residues. Per germline, CDR1 LGHNA and CDR2 YNFKEQ. V dropped 1 base and J dropped 10 bases, with 11 bases sitting between them. DNA of the CDR3: TGTGCCAGCAGCCAAGGGTGGGAGGAGGAGCAGTTCTTC. The encoded protein is CASSQGWEEEQFF.

This clone has just one count. The chain is built from TRBV9 and TRBJ2-5; 8 bases fit TRBD2. The CDR3 loop spans 15 amino acids. V lost 0 bases, J lost 2 bases, and 3 bases stayed unmatched. Germline values: CDR1 SGDLS, CDR2 YYNGEE. CDR3 DNA: TGTGCCAGCAGCGTAGCGGGGGGGATACAAGAGACCCAGTACTTC. Amino acids: CASSVAGGIQETQYF.

The chain joins TRBV28 to TRBJ2-4; 8 bases line up with TRBD1. Looked up from germline, CDR1 is MDHEN and CDR2 is SYDVKM. V was pared by 7 bases and J by 1 base, with 6 bases of the junction left unmatched. The CDR3 totals 15 residues. CDR3 region: CASNTNRGAKNIQYF. In DNA form, the CDR3 reads TGTGCCAGCAATACTAACAGGGGGGCCAAAAACATTCAGTACTTC.

The J gene is TRBJ2-5, the V gene TRBV29-1, with D unclear. The CDR3 length is 12 residues. V lost 8 bases and J 5 bases, leaving 15 bases between the germline ends. Germline V gene lookup returns CDR1 SQVTM and CDR2 ANQGSEA. The CDR3 is CSPLIDLETQYF. DNA for the CDR3: TGCAGCCCCCTCATTGACCTTGAGACCCAGTACTTC.

The gene calls are TRBV6-1 and TRBJ2-3, with TRBD2 matching over 14 bases. The CDR3 contains 17 residues. The V gene's germline CDR1 is MNHNS and CDR2 SASEGT. The ends lost 4 bases at V and 5 bases at J; junction bases unmatched: 8. In nucleotides, the CDR3 is TGTGCCAGCAGTGGCGGACTAGCGGGGGGACCCCAAGATACGCAGTATTTT. It is translated as CASSGGLAGGPQDTQYF.

V usage is TRBV18 and J usage is TRBJ2-6, with TRBD1 matching 9 bases. The J segment lost 0 bases and the V segment lost 8 bases, leaving 5 bases of the junction unmatched. The CDR3 is 16 residues long. Per germline, CDR1 KGHSH and CDR2 LQKENI. The chain's CDR3 is CASAGTGSSGANVLTF. The CDR3 region has the DNA TGTGCCAGCGCTGGGACAGGGAGCTCTGGGGCCAACGTCCTGACTTTC.

The rearrangement uses TRBV4-1 and TRBJ2-5; 12 nucleotides align to TRBD1. The CDR3 has 17 amino acids. J gave up 4 bases and V 0 bases, and 6 bases lay outside the gene matches. Germline V gene lookup returns CDR1 MGHRA and CDR2 YSYEKL. CDR3: CASSQDGTGGAGETQYF. The DNA of the CDR3 is TGCGCCAGCAGCCAAGATGGGACAGGGGGCGCGGGAGAGACCCAGTACTTC.